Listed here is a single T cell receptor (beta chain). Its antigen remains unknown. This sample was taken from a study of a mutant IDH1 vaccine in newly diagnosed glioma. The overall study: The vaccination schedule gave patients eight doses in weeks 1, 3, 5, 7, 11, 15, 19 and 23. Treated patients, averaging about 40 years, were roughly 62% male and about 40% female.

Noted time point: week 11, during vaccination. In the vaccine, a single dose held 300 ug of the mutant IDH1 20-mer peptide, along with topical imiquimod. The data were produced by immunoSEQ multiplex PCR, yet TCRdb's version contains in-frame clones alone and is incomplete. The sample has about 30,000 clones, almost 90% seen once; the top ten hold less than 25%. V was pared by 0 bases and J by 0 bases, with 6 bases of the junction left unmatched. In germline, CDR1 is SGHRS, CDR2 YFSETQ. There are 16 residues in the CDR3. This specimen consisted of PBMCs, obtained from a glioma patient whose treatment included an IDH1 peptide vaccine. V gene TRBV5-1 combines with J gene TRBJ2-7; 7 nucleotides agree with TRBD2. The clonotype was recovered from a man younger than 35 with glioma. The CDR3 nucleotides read TGCGCCAGCAGCTTGGAGGGTAGCGGGTTCTCCTACGAGCAGTACTTC. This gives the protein CASSLEGSGFSYEQYF.